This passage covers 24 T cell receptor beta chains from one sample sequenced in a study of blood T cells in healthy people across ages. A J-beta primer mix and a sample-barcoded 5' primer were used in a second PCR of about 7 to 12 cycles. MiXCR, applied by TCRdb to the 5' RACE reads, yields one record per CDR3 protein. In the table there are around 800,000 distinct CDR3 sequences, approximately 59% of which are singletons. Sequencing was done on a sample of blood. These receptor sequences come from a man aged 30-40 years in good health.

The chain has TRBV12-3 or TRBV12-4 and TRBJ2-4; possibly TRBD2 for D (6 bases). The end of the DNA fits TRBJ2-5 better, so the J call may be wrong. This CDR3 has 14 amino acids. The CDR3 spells CASALTRTSGTQYF. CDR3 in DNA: TGTGCCAGCGCTTTGACTAGAACATCGGGGACCCAGTACTTC.

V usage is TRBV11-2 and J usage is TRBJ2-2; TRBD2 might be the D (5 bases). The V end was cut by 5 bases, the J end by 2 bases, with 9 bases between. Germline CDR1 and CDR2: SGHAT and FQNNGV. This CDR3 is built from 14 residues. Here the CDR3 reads CASSRRGNTGELFF. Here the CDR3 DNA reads TGTGCCAGCAGCCGACGGGGAAACACCGGGGAGCTGTTTTTT.

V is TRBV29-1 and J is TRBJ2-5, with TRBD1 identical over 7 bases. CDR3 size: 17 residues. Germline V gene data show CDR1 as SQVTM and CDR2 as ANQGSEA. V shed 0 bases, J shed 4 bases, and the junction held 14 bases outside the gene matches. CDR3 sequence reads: CSVEDRLDRVGLETQYF. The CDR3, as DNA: TGCAGCGTTGAAGACCGACTCGACAGGGTAGGACTAGAGACCCAGTACTTC.

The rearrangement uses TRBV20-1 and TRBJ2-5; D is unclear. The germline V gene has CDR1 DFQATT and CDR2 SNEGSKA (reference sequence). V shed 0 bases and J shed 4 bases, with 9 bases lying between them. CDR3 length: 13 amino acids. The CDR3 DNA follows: TGCAGTGCTAGAGATTCCTCAGGAGAGACCCAGTACTTC. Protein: CSARDSSGETQYF.

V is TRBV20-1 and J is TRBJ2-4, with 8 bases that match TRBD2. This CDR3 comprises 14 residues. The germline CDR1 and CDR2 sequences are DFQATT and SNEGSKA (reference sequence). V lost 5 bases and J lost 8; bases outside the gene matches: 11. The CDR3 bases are TGCAGTGCTCCCCGTCGGGGGGGCCGATACATTCAGTACTTC. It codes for CSAPRRGGRYIQYF.

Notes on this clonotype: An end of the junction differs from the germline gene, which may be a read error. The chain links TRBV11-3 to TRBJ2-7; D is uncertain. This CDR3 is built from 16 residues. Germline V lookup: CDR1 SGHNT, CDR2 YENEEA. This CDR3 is CVSSLVGPGNPYEQYF. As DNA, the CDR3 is TGTGTCAGCAGCTTAGTCGGCCCAGGCAATCCCTACGAGCAGTACTTC.

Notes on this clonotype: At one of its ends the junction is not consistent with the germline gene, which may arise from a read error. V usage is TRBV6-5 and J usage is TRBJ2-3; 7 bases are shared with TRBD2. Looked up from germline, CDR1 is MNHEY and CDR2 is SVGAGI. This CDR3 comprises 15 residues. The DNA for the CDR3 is TGTGCCAGCAGAGTTTCTAGCGGAAACACAAATACGCAGTATTTT. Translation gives CASRVSSGNTNTQYF.

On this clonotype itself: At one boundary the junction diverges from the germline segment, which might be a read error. DNA for the CDR3: TGCGCCAGCAGTTTGGGCGTCAGGTATACAGATACGCAGTATTTT. Its translation: CASSLGVRYTDTQYF. The genes are TRBV5-1 and TRBJ2-3; D ambiguous. This CDR3 has 15 amino acids. Germline values: CDR1 SGHRS, CDR2 YFSETQ.

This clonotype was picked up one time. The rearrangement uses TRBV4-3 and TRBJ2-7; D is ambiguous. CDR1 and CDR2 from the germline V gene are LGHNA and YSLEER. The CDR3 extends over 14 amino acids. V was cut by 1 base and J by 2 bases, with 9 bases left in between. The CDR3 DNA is TGCGCCAGCAGCCAAGTGGCAGGACCCTACGAGCAGTACTTC. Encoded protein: CASSQVAGPYEQYF.

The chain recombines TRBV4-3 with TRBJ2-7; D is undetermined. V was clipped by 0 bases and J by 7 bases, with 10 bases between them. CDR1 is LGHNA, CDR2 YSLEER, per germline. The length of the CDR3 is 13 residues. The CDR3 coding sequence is TGCGCCAGCAGCCAAGAGAGGACCCTTGAGCAGTACTTC. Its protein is CASSQERTLEQYF.

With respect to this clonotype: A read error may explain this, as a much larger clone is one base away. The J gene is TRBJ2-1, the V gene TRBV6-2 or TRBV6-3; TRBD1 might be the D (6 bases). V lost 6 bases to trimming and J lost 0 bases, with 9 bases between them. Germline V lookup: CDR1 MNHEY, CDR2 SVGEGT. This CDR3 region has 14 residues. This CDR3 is CASRPTGSYNEQFF. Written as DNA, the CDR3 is TGTGCCAGCAGACCGACAGGCTCCTACAATGAGCAGTTCTTC.

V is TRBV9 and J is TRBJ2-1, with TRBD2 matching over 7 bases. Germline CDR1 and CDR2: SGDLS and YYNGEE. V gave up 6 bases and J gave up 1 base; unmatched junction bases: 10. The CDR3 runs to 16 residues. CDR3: CASTPSGGSSYNEQFF. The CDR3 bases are TGTGCCAGCACCCCCTCCGGGGGGTCGTCCTACAATGAGCAGTTCTTC.

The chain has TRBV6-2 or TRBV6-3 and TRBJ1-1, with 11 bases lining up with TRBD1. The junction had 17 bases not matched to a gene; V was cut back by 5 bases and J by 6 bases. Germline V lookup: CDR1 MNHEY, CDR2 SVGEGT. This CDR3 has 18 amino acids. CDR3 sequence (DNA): TGTGCCAGCAGTCACCCACAAACCGGGACAGGGGGAATTTCTGAAGCTTTCTTT. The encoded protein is CASSHPQTGTGGISEAFF.

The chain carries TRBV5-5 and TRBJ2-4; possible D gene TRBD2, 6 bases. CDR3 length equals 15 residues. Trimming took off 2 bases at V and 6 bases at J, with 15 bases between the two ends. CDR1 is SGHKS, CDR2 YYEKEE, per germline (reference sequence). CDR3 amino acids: CASSFGTAGGNIQYF. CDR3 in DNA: TGTGCCAGCAGCTTCGGGACCGCCGGGGGAAACATTCAGTACTTC.

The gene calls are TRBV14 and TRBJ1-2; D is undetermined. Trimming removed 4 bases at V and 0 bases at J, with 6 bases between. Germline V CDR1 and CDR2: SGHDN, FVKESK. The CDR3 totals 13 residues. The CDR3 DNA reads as TGTGCCAGCAGCCCCCTCTCTAACTATGGCTACACCTTC. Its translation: CASSPLSNYGYTF.

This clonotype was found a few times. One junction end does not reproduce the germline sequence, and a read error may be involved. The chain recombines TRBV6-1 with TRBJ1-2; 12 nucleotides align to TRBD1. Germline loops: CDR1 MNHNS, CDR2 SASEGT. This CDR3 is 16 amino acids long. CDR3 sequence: CASSGTGTGGDYGCTF. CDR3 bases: TGTGCCAGCAGTGGAACCGGGACAGGGGGCGACTATGGCTGCACCTTC.

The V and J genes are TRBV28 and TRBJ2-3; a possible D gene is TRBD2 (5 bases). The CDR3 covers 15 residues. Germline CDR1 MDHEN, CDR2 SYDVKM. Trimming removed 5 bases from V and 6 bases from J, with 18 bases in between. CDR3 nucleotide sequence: TGTGCCAGCAGTCTAAGGCGGACTCTCGGTGATACGCAGTATTTT. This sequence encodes CASSLRRTLGDTQYF.

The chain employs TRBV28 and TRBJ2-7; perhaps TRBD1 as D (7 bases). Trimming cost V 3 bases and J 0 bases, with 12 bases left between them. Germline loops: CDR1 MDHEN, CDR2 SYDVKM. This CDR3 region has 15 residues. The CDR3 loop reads CASSFAGQLSYEQYF. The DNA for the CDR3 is TGTGCCAGCAGTTTCGCGGGACAGCTCTCCTACGAGCAGTACTTC.

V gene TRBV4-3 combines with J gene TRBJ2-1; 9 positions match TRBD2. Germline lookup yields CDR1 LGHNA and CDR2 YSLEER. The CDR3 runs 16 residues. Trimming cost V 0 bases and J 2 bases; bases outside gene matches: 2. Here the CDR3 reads CASSQEASGAYNEQFF. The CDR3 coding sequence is TGCGCCAGCAGCCAAGAGGCTAGCGGGGCCTACAATGAGCAGTTCTTC.

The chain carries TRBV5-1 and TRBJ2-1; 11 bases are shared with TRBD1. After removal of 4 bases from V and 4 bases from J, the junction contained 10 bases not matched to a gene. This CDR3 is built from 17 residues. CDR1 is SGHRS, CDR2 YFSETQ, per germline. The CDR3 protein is CASSVYAGTGGYNEQFF. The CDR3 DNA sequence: TGCGCCAGCAGCGTCTACGCCGGGACAGGGGGATACAATGAGCAGTTCTTC. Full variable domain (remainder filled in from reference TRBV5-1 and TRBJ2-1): KAGVTQTPRYLIKTRGQQVTLSCSPISGHRSVSWYQQTPGQGLQFLFEYFSETQRNKGNFPGRFSGRQFSNSRSEMNVSTLELGDSALYLCASSVYAGTGGYNEQFFGPGTRLTVL.

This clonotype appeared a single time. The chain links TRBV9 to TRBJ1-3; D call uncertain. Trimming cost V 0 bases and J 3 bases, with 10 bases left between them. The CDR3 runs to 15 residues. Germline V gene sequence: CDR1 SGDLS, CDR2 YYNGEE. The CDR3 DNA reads TGTGCCAGCAGCGTAGACCAGGTACTTGGAAACACCATATATTTT. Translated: CASSVDQVLGNTIYF.

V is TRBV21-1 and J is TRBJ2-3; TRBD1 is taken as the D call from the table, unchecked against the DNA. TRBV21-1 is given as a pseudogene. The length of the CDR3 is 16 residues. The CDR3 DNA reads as TGTGCCAGCAGCAAGAGGGGACAGGGGGCAATAGATACGCAGTATTTT. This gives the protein CASSKRGQGAIDTQYF.

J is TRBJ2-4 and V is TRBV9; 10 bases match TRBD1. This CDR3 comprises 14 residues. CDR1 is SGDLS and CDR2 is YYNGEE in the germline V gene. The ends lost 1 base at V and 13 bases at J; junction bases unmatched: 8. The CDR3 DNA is TGTGCCAGCAGCGTAAGACAGGGGGCGGGAGAGCAGTACTTC. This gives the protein CASSVRQGAGEQYF.

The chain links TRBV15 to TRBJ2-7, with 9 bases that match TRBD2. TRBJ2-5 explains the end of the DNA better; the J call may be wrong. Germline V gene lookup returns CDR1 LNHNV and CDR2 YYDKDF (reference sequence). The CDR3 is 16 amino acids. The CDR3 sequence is CATSKGLAGGRETQYF. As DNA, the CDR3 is TGTGCCACCAGCAAGGGACTAGCAGGGGGAAGGGAGACCCAGTACTTC.